This T cell receptor (beta chain) was captured by sequencing in a study of blood T cells in healthy people across ages. Using a J-beta primer mix together with a sample-barcoded 5' primer, a second PCR was run for about 7 to 12 cycles. Via MiXCR, TCRdb re-called the 5' RACE reads, giving one row per CDR3 protein. Among about 1.6 million distinct CDR3 sequences listed, almost 35% were seen once. The CDR3 is made up of 15 amino acids. With 5 bases removed from V and 2 bases from J, the gap between germline ends came to 14 bases. Germline V gene sequence: CDR1 SSHAT, CDR2 FNYEAQ (reference sequence). This TCR was recovered from a woman aged 25 to 39 in good health. The material sequenced was blood. The genes are TRBV7-7 and TRBJ2-3; D is possibly TRBD2 (6 bases). CDR3: CASSPMTSLTDTQYF. The DNA of the CDR3 is TGTGCCAGCAGCCCGATGACTAGTCTCACAGATACGCAGTATTTT.